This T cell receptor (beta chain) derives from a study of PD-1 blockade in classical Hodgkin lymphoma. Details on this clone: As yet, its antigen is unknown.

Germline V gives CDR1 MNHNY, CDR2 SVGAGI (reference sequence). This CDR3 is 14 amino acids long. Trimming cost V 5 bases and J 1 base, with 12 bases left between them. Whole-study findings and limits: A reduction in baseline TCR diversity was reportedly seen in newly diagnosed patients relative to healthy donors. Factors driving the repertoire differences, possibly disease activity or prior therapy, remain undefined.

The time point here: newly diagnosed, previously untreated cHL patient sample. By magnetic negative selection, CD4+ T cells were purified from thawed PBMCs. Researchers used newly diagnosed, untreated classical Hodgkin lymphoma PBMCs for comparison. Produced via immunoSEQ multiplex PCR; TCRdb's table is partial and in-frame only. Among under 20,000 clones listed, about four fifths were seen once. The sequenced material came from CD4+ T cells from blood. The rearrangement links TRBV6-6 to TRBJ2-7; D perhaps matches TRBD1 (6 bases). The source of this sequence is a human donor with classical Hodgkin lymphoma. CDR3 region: CASSPRQVSYEQYF. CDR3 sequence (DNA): TGTGCCAGCAGTCCCCGACAGGTGTCCTACGAGCAGTACTTC.